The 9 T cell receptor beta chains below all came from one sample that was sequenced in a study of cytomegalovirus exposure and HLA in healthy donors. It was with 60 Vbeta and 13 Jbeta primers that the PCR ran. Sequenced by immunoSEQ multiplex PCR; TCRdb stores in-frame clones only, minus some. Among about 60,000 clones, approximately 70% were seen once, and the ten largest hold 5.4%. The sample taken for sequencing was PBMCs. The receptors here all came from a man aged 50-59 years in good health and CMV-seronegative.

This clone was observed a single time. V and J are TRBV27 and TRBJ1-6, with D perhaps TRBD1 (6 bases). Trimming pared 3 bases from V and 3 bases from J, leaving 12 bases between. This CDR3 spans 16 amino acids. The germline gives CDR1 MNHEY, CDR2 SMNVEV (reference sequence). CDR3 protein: CASSFSGEYYNSPLHF. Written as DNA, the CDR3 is TGTGCCAGCAGTTTCTCAGGGGAGTACTATAATTCACCCCTCCACTTT.

The chain's CDR3 is CASNLFKDSSYGYTF. The CDR3 bases are TGTGCCAGCAATCTTTTCAAAGACAGTTCCTATGGCTACACCTTC. V is TRBV6-5 and J is TRBJ1-2; perhaps TRBD1 as D (5 bases). Per germline, CDR1 MNHEY and CDR2 SVGAGI. The CDR3 runs to 15 residues. Trimming took 7 bases from V and 4 from J, leaving 19 bases between them.

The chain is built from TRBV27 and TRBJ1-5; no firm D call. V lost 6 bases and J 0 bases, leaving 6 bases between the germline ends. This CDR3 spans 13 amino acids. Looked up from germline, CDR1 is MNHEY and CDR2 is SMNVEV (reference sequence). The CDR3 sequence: CASRAYSNQPQHF. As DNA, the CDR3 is TGTGCCAGCAGGGCATATAGCAATCAGCCCCAGCATTTT.

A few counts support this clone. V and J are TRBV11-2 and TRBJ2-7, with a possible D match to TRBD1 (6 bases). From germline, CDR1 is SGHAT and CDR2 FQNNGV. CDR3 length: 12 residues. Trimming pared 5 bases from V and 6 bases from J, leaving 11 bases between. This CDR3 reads CASSQGPREQYF. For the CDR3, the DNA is TGTGCCAGCAGCCAGGGGCCACGCGAGCAGTACTTC.

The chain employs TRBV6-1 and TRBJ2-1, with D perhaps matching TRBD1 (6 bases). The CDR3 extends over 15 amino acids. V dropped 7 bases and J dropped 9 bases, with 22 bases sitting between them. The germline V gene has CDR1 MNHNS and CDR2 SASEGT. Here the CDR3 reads CASIEAWGLQGEQFF. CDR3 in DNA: TGTGCCAGCATCGAAGCGTGGGGGCTTCAGGGTGAGCAGTTCTTC.

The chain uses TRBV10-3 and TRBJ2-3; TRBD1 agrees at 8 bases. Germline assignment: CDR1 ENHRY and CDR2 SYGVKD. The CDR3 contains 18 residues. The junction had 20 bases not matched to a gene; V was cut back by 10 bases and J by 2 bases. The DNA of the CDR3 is TGTGCCACCTCAGATTTAGGGACAGGCTTTATCGACACAGATACGCAGTATTTT. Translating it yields CATSDLGTGFIDTDTQYF.

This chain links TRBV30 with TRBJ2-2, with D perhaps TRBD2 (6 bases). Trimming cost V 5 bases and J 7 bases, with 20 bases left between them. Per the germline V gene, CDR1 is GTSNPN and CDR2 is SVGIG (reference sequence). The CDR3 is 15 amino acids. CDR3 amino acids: CAWAGPGGRGGELFF. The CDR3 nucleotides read TGTGCCTGGGCGGGACCTGGGGGTCGGGGCGGGGAGCTGTTTTTT.

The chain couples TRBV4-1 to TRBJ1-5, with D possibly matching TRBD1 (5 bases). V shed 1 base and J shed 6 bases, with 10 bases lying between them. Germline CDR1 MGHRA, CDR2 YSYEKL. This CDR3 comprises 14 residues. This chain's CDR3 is CASSQGQITQPQHF. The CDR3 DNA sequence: TGCGCCAGCAGCCAAGGACAGATAACTCAGCCCCAGCATTTT.

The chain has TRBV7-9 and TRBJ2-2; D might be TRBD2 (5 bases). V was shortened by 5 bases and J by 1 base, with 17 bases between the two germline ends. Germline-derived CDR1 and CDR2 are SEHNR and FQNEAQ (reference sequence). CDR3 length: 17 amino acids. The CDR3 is CASSPVGPAENTGELFF. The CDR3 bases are TGTGCCAGCAGCCCAGTGGGTCCAGCGGAGAACACCGGGGAGCTGTTTTTT.